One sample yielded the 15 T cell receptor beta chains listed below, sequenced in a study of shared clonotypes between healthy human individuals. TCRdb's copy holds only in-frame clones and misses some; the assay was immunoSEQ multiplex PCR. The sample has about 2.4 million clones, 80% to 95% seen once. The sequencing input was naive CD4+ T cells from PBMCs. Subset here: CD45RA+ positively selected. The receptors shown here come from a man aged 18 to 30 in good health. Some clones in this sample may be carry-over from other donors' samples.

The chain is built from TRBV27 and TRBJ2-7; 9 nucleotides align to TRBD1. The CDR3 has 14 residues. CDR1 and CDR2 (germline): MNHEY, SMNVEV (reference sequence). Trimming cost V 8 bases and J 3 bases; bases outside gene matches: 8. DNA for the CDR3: TGTGCCAGCGGGACCGGGACAGGGAACTACGAGCAGTACTTC. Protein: CASGTGTGNYEQYF.

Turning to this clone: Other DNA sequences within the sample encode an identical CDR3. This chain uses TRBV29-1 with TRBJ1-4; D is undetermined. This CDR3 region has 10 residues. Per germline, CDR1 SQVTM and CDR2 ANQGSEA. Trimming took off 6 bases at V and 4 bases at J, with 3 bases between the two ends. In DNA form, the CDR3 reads TGCAGCGTACTTAATGAAAAACTGTTTTTT. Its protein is CSVLNEKLFF.

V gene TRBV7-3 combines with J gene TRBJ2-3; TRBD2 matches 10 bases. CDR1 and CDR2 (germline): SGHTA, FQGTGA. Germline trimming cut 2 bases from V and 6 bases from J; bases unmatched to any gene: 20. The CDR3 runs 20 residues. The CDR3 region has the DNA TGTGCCAGCAGCTTATTTCCAGTGGGTACAGCGGGAGGGCCAAAGGATACGCAGTATTTT. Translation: CASSLFPVGTAGGPKDTQYF. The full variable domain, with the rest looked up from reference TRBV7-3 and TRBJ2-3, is GAGVSQTPSNKVTEKGKYVELRCDPISGHTALYWYRQSLGQGPEFLIYFQGTGAADDSGLPNDRFFAVRPEGSVSTLKIQRTERGDSAVYLCASSLFPVGTAGGPKDTQYFGPGTRLTVL.

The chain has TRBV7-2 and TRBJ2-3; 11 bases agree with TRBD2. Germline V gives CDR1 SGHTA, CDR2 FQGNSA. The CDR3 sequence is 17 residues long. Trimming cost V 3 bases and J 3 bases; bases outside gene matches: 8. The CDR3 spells CASSFNLAGGGTDTQYF. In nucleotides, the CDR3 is TGTGCCAGCAGCTTTAATCTAGCGGGAGGTGGGACAGATACGCAGTATTTT.

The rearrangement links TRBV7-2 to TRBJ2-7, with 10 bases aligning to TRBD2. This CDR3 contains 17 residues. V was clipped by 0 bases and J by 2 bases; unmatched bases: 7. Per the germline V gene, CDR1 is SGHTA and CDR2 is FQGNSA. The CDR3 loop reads CASSLAMGLAGAYEQYF. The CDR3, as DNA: TGTGCCAGCAGCTTAGCGATGGGGCTAGCGGGAGCCTACGAGCAGTACTTC.

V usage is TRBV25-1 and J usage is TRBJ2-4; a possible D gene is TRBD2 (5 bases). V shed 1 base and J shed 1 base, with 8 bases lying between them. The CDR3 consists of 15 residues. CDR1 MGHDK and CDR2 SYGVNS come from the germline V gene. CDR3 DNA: TGTGCCAGCAGTGAATGGGTAGCGGCCAAAAACATTCAGTACTTC. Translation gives CASSEWVAAKNIQYF.

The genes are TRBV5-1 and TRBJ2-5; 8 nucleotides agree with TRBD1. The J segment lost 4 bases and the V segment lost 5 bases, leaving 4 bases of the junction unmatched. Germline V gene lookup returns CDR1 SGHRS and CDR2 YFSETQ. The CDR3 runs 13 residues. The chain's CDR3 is CASRGQEGETQYF. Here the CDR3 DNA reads TGCGCCAGCAGGGGACAGGAAGGAGAGACCCAGTACTTC.

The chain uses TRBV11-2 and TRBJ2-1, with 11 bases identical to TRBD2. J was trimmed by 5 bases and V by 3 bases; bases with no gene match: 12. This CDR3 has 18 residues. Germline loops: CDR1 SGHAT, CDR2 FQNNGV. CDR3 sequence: CASSFLVGSGRAHNEQFF. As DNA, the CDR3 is TGTGCCAGCAGCTTCCTCGTTGGTAGCGGGAGGGCACACAATGAGCAGTTCTTC.

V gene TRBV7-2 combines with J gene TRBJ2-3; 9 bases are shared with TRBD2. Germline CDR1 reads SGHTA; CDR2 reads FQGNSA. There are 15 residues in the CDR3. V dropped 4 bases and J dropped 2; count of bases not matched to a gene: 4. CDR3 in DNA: TGTGCCAGCAGCTCTAGCGGGGACCCCACAGATACGCAGTATTTT. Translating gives CASSSSGDPTDTQYF.

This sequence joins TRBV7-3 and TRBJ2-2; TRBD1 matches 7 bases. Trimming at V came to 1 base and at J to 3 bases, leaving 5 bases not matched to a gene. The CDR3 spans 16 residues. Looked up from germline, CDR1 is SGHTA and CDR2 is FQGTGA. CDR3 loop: CASSLRQGDHTGELFF. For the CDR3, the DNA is TGTGCCAGCAGCTTAAGGCAGGGGGATCACACCGGGGAGCTGTTTTTT.

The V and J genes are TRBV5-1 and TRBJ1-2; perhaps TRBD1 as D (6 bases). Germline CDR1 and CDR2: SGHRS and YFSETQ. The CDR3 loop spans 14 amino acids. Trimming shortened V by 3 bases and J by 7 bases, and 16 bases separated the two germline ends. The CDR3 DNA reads TGCGCCAGCAGCTACCCCGGGGCCAGGGGTGGCTACACCTTC. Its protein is CASSYPGARGGYTF.

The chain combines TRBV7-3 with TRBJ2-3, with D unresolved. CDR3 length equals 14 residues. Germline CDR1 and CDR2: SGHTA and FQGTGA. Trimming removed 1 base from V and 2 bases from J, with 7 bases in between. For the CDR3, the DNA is TGTGCCAGCAGCTTAAGGGTCAACACAGATACGCAGTATTTT. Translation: CASSLRVNTDTQYF. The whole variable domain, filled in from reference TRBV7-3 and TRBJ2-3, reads GAGVSQTPSNKVTEKGKYVELRCDPISGHTALYWYRQSLGQGPEFLIYFQGTGAADDSGLPNDRFFAVRPEGSVSTLKIQRTERGDSAVYLCASSLRVNTDTQYFGPGTRLTVL.

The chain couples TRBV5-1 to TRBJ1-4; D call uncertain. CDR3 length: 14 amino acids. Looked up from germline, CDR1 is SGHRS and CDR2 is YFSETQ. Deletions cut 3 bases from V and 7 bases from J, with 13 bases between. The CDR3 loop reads CASSWVEPGEKLFF. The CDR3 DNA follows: TGCGCCAGCAGCTGGGTAGAGCCAGGTGAAAAACTGTTTTTT. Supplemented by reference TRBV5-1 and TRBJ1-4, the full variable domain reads KAGVTQTPRYLIKTRGQQVTLSCSPISGHRSVSWYQQTPGQGLQFLFEYFSETQRNKGNFPGRFSGRQFSNSRSEMNVSTLELGDSALYLCASSWVEPGEKLFFGSGTQLSVL.

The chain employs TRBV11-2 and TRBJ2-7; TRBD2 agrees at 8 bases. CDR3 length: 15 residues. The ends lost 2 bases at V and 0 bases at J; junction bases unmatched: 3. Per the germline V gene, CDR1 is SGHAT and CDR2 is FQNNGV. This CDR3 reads CASSLLAGISYEQYF. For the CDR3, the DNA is TGTGCCAGCAGCTTATTAGCGGGGATCTCCTACGAGCAGTACTTC.

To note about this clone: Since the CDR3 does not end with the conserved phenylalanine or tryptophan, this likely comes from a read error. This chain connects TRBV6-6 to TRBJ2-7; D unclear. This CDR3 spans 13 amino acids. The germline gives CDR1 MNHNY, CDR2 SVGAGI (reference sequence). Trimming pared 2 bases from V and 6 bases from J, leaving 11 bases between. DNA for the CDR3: TGTGCCAGCAGTTACGTATCGACCCTCGAGCAGTACCTC. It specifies CASSYVSTLEQYL.